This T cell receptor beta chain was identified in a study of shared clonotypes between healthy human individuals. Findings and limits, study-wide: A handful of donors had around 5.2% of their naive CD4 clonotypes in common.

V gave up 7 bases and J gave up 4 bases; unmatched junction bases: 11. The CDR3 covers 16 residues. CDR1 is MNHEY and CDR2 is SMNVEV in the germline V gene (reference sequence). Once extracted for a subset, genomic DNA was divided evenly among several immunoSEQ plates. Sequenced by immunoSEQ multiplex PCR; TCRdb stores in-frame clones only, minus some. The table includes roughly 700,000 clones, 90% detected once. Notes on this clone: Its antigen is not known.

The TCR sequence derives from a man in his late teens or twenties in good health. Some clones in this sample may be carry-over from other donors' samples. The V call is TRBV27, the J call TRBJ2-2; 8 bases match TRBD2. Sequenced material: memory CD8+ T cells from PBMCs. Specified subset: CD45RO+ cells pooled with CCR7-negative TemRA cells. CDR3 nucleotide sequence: TGTGCCAGCAACCCCGCGAGCGGGGGAAGCACCGGGGAGCTGTTTTTT. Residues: CASNPASGGSTGELFF.